A selection of T cell receptor beta chains follows, all from one sample in a study of T cell responses to AZD1222 COVID-19 vaccine. Profiled with immunoSEQ multiplex PCR; TCRdb holds only in-frame clones, not every one. Among around 91,000 clones listed, 70% to 90% were seen once. This specimen was peripheral blood, taken on day 0 of AZD1222 vaccination. These receptors all stem from an adult in good health. Both conserved end residues are part of each CDR3. Fields, in order: clone size, V gene, CDR3 length, D gene, J gene, CDR3 protein, CDR3 DNA. D genes are given only for firm matches. Not all rows give a size; the values are once, few, many and, for expanded clones, a class.

abundance: .; v_gene: TRBV5-1; len: 14; d_gene: .; j_gene: TRBJ1-2; CDR3aa: CASSLIDGNGGYTF; CDR3nt: TGCGCCAGCAGCTTAATCGATGGGAATGGTGGCTACACCTTC
abundance: .; v_gene: TRBV7-2; len: 14; d_gene: .; j_gene: TRBJ1-6; CDR3aa: CASSLVSKDSPLHF; CDR3nt: TGTGCCAGCAGCTTAGTGAGTAAGGATTCACCCCTCCACTTT
abundance: .; v_gene: TRBV5-6; len: 14; d_gene: .; j_gene: TRBJ2-7; CDR3aa: CASSFGRPAAEQYF; CDR3nt: TGTGCCAGCAGCTTCGGAAGGCCCGCGGCGGAGCAGTACTTC
abundance: .; v_gene: TRBV3-1/TRBV3-2; len: 17; d_gene: TRBD2; j_gene: TRBJ2-7; CDR3aa: CASSPDGGGLTLYEQYF; CDR3nt: TGTGCCAGCAGCCCAGACGGGGGGGGGCTCACCCTATACGAGCAGTACTTC
abundance: .; v_gene: TRBV12-5; len: 14; d_gene: TRBD2; j_gene: TRBJ2-1; CDR3aa: CASLLAGDSNEQFF; CDR3nt: TGTGCTAGCCTTCTAGCGGGGGACTCTAATGAGCAGTTCTTC
abundance: .; v_gene: TRBV27; len: 17; d_gene: TRBD1; j_gene: TRBJ1-6; CDR3aa: CASSLSPPDRGISPLHF; CDR3nt: TGTGCCAGCAGTTTATCCCCCCCGGACAGGGGAATATCACCCCTCCACTTT
abundance: .; v_gene: TRBV21-1; len: 15; d_gene: .; j_gene: TRBJ2-5; CDR3aa: CASSKGNPMGETQYF; CDR3nt: TGTGCCAGCAGCAAAGGTAACCCAATGGGGGAGACCCAGTACTTC
abundance: once; v_gene: TRBV19; len: 13; d_gene: .; j_gene: TRBJ2-1; CDR3aa: CASTQVGSARQFF; CDR3nt: TGTGCCAGTACTCAGGTCGGATCGGCGCGGCAGTTCTTC
abundance: few; v_gene: TRBV18; len: 17; d_gene: .; j_gene: TRBJ1-5; CDR3aa: CASSPPLGTQSNQPQHF; CDR3nt: TGTGCCAGCTCACCACCGTTGGGGACCCAGAGCAATCAGCCCCAGCATTTT
abundance: .; v_gene: TRBV11-2; len: 13; d_gene: .; j_gene: TRBJ2-3; CDR3aa: CASSAGSTDTQYF; CDR3nt: TGTGCCAGCAGCGCCGGGAGCACAGATACGCAGTATTTT
abundance: .; v_gene: TRBV7-9; len: 17; d_gene: .; j_gene: TRBJ1-2; CDR3aa: CASSLGRIGGEDYGYTF; CDR3nt: TGTGCCAGCAGCTTGGGAAGAATCGGGGGCGAGGACTATGGCTACACCTTC
abundance: .; v_gene: TRBV5-4; len: 12; d_gene: .; j_gene: TRBJ1-5; CDR3aa: CASSYENQPQHF; CDR3nt: TGTGCCAGCAGCTACGAGAATCAGCCCCAGCATTTT
abundance: .; v_gene: TRBV7-9; len: 13; d_gene: .; j_gene: TRBJ2-5; CDR3aa: CASSRWTEETQYF; CDR3nt: TGTGCCAGCAGCCGCTGGACAGAAGAGACCCAGTACTTC
abundance: .; v_gene: TRBV18; len: 13; d_gene: .; j_gene: TRBJ1-4; CDR3aa: CASSLGVNEKLFF; CDR3nt: TGTGCCAGCTCACTGGGGGTTAATGAAAAACTGTTTTTT
abundance: .; v_gene: TRBV5-1; len: 15; d_gene: .; j_gene: TRBJ2-2; CDR3aa: CASVPTGRYTGELFF; CDR3nt: TGCGCCAGCGTCCCTACGGGACGGTACACCGGGGAGCTGTTTTTT
abundance: .; v_gene: TRBV5-1; len: 14; d_gene: .; j_gene: TRBJ1-2; CDR3aa: CASSFTGTGYGYTF; CDR3nt: TGCGCCAGCAGCTTTACAGGGACGGGCTATGGCTACACCTTC
abundance: .; v_gene: TRBV10-3; len: 15; d_gene: .; j_gene: TRBJ1-5; CDR3aa: CAISATLGSNQPQHF; CDR3nt: TGTGCCATCAGTGCAACTTTGGGTAGCAATCAGCCCCAGCATTTT
abundance: .; v_gene: TRBV27; len: 13; d_gene: .; j_gene: TRBJ1-5; CDR3aa: CASSLGKDQPQHF; CDR3nt: TGTGCCAGCAGTTTGGGCAAGGATCAGCCCCAGCATTTT
abundance: .; v_gene: TRBV24-1; len: 14; d_gene: TRBD1; j_gene: TRBJ1-1; CDR3aa: CATRGGTGDTEAFF; CDR3nt: TGTGCCACCAGGGGGGGGACAGGGGACACTGAAGCTTTCTTT
abundance: few; v_gene: TRBV7-9; len: 14; d_gene: .; j_gene: TRBJ1-1; CDR3aa: CASSSPTLNTEAFF; CDR3nt: TGTGCCAGCAGCTCCCCGACACTGAACACTGAAGCTTTCTTT
abundance: .; v_gene: TRBV7-2; len: 15; d_gene: TRBD1; j_gene: TRBJ1-5; CDR3aa: CASSNGTGRNQPQHF; CDR3nt: TGTGCCAGCAGCAACGGGACAGGGCGCAATCAGCCCCAGCATTTT
abundance: .; v_gene: TRBV2; len: 16; d_gene: TRBD1; j_gene: TRBJ1-5; CDR3aa: CASNQQGTYSNQPQHF; CDR3nt: TGTGCCAGCAATCAACAGGGGACTTATAGCAATCAGCCCCAGCATTTT
abundance: .; v_gene: TRBV4-3; len: 18; d_gene: TRBD1; j_gene: TRBJ2-7; CDR3aa: CASSQDTSDRVASYEQYF; CDR3nt: TGCGCCAGCAGCCAAGATACGAGCGACAGGGTCGCTTCCTACGAGCAGTACTTC
abundance: .; v_gene: TRBV19; len: 16; d_gene: TRBD1; j_gene: TRBJ2-2; CDR3aa: CASTPLGQILTGELFF; CDR3nt: TGTGCCAGTACCCCCCTGGGACAGATACTCACCGGGGAGCTGTTTTTT
abundance: .; v_gene: TRBV7-3; len: 13; d_gene: .; j_gene: TRBJ1-3; CDR3aa: CASSQGPEGTIYF; CDR3nt: TGTGCCAGCAGCCAGGGACCGGAGGGCACCATATATTTT
abundance: .; v_gene: TRBV9; len: 13; d_gene: .; j_gene: TRBJ2-2; CDR3aa: CASSVDLTGELFF; CDR3nt: TGTGCCAGCAGCGTAGATCTCACCGGGGAGCTGTTTTTT
abundance: .; v_gene: TRBV7-2; len: 15; d_gene: TRBD2; j_gene: TRBJ2-7; CDR3aa: CASSLASGFSYEQYF; CDR3nt: TGTGCCAGCAGCTTAGCTAGCGGGTTTTCCTACGAGCAGTACTTC
abundance: .; v_gene: TRBV6-5; len: 12; d_gene: .; j_gene: TRBJ2-7; CDR3aa: CASRVTVAEQYF; CDR3nt: TGTGCCAGCAGAGTGACAGTGGCCGAGCAGTACTTC
abundance: .; v_gene: TRBV5-1; len: 14; d_gene: .; j_gene: TRBJ2-7; CDR3aa: CASSLVLGFYEQYF; CDR3nt: TGCGCCAGCAGCTTGGTACTCGGCTTCTACGAGCAGTACTTC
abundance: .; v_gene: TRBV5-1; len: 13; d_gene: .; j_gene: TRBJ2-3; CDR3aa: CASRPDGTWAEYF; CDR3nt: TGCGCCAGCAGACCTGACGGGACTTGGGCGGAGTATTTT
abundance: .; v_gene: TRBV5-1; len: 15; d_gene: .; j_gene: TRBJ2-2; CDR3aa: CASSMTLLNTGELFF; CDR3nt: TGCGCCAGCAGCATGACATTATTGAACACCGGGGAGCTGTTTTTT
abundance: .; v_gene: TRBV6-5; len: 13; d_gene: TRBD1; j_gene: TRBJ1-5; CDR3aa: CASNEGAAQPQHF; CDR3nt: TGTGCCAGCAACGAGGGGGCGGCTCAGCCCCAGCATTTT
abundance: .; v_gene: TRBV19; len: 14; d_gene: .; j_gene: TRBJ1-1; CDR3aa: CASSIDHGPQEAFF; CDR3nt: TGTGCCAGTAGTATAGACCACGGGCCTCAGGAAGCTTTCTTT
abundance: .; v_gene: TRBV5-1; len: 14; d_gene: .; j_gene: TRBJ2-1; CDR3aa: CASSLGLVFNEQFF; CDR3nt: TGCGCCAGCAGCTTGGGACTAGTCTTCAATGAGCAGTTCTTC
abundance: once; v_gene: TRBV6-5; len: 14; d_gene: TRBD2; j_gene: TRBJ2-5; CDR3aa: CASSGGALQETQYF; CDR3nt: TGTGCCAGTAGCGGGGGGGCATTACAAGAGACCCAGTACTTC
abundance: .; v_gene: TRBV7-3; len: 15; d_gene: TRBD1; j_gene: TRBJ2-7; CDR3aa: CASSPNPDRGGEQYF; CDR3nt: TGTGCCAGCAGCCCGAATCCGGACAGGGGGGGCGAGCAGTACTTC
abundance: few; v_gene: TRBV27; len: 15; d_gene: .; j_gene: TRBJ2-7; CDR3aa: CASSLSASASYEQYF; CDR3nt: TGTGCCAGCAGTTTATCTGCTAGCGCCTCCTACGAGCAGTACTTC
abundance: .; v_gene: TRBV4-3; len: 18; d_gene: TRBD1; j_gene: TRBJ1-1; CDR3aa: CASSQGTGGRLVPTEAFF; CDR3nt: TGCGCCAGCAGCCAGGGGACAGGGGGGCGATTGGTGCCCACTGAAGCTTTCTTT
abundance: few; v_gene: TRBV4-3; len: 14; d_gene: TRBD2; j_gene: TRBJ2-1; CDR3aa: CASSQDRLAGEQFF; CDR3nt: TGCGCCAGCAGCCAAGATAGACTAGCGGGAGAGCAGTTCTTC
abundance: .; v_gene: TRBV5-6; len: 13; d_gene: .; j_gene: TRBJ2-7; CDR3aa: CASITLGAYEQYF; CDR3nt: TGTGCCAGCATCACCTTGGGTGCCTACGAGCAGTACTTC
abundance: .; v_gene: TRBV5-1; len: 15; d_gene: .; j_gene: TRBJ2-2; CDR3aa: CASSLRTVEGGELFF; CDR3nt: TGCGCCAGCAGCTTACGGACAGTCGAGGGCGGGGAGCTGTTTTTT
abundance: .; v_gene: TRBV5-4; len: 17; d_gene: TRBD1; j_gene: TRBJ1-1; CDR3aa: CASSLGQGIGMNTEAFF; CDR3nt: TGTGCCAGCAGCTTAGGACAGGGGATTGGGATGAACACTGAAGCTTTCTTT
abundance: once; v_gene: TRBV7-8; len: 14; d_gene: .; j_gene: TRBJ1-6; CDR3aa: CASSLGAGVSPLHF; CDR3nt: TGTGCCAGCAGCTTAGGAGCAGGGGTCTCACCCCTCCACTTT
abundance: .; v_gene: TRBV11-2; len: 15; d_gene: TRBD1; j_gene: TRBJ1-1; CDR3aa: CASSLTGNLNTEAFF; CDR3nt: TGTGCCAGCAGTTTGACAGGGAATTTGAACACTGAAGCTTTCTTT
abundance: .; v_gene: TRBV5-6; len: 14; d_gene: .; j_gene: TRBJ2-7; CDR3aa: CASSPGLPSYEQYF; CDR3nt: TGTGCCAGCAGCCCTGGACTCCCCTCCTACGAGCAGTACTTC
abundance: .; v_gene: TRBV18; len: 11; d_gene: .; j_gene: TRBJ2-7; CDR3aa: CASSPAYEQYF; CDR3nt: TGTGCCAGCTCACCAGCCTACGAGCAGTACTTC
abundance: .; v_gene: TRBV5-4; len: 15; d_gene: .; j_gene: TRBJ2-2; CDR3aa: CASSFGGLNTGELFF; CDR3nt: TGTGCCAGCAGCTTTGGGGGGCTCAACACCGGGGAGCTGTTTTTT
abundance: .; v_gene: TRBV7-8; len: 16; d_gene: .; j_gene: TRBJ1-6; CDR3aa: CASSRARVPYNSPLHF; CDR3nt: TGTGCCAGCAGCCGTGCCAGGGTTCCCTATAATTCACCCCTCCACTTT
abundance: .; v_gene: TRBV6-5; len: 14; d_gene: TRBD1; j_gene: TRBJ2-5; CDR3aa: CASSTGQVQETQYF; CDR3nt: TGTGCCAGCAGTACGGGACAGGTCCAAGAGACCCAGTACTTC
abundance: .; v_gene: TRBV5-8; len: 19; d_gene: .; j_gene: TRBJ1-3; CDR3aa: CASSFGRVPNPRSGNTIYF; CDR3nt: TGTGCCAGCAGCTTCGGGCGGGTCCCAAACCCCCGCTCTGGAAACACCATATATTTT
abundance: .; v_gene: TRBV6-5; len: 12; d_gene: .; j_gene: TRBJ1-2; CDR3aa: CASSDSGYGYTF; CDR3nt: TGTGCCAGCAGCGACAGCGGCTATGGCTACACCTTC
abundance: .; v_gene: TRBV4-2; len: 15; d_gene: TRBD1; j_gene: TRBJ1-2; CDR3aa: CASSQAGQGNYGYTF; CDR3nt: TGTGCCAGCAGCCAAGCGGGACAGGGGAACTATGGCTACACCTTC
abundance: .; v_gene: TRBV18; len: 16; d_gene: .; j_gene: TRBJ1-3; CDR3aa: CASSPDSPLSGNTIYF; CDR3nt: TGTGCCAGCTCACCGGACAGTCCTCTCTCTGGAAACACCATATATTTT
abundance: .; v_gene: TRBV4-1; len: 16; d_gene: .; j_gene: TRBJ2-7; CDR3aa: CASSQVAGQRNYEQYF; CDR3nt: TGCGCCAGCAGCCAAGTTGCTGGACAGCGAAACTACGAGCAGTACTTC
abundance: .; v_gene: TRBV6-6; len: 16; d_gene: .; j_gene: TRBJ1-5; CDR3aa: CASSPTGGKARQPQHF; CDR3nt: TGTGCCAGCAGCCCCACCGGGGGTAAGGCCAGACAGCCCCAGCATTTT
abundance: .; v_gene: TRBV7-3; len: 16; d_gene: TRBD2; j_gene: TRBJ2-5; CDR3aa: CASSSLAGGPRETQYF; CDR3nt: TGTGCCAGCAGCTCGTTAGCGGGAGGGCCTAGAGAGACCCAGTACTTC
abundance: .; v_gene: TRBV5-4; len: 15; d_gene: .; j_gene: TRBJ1-1; CDR3aa: CASSLEEGRNTEAFF; CDR3nt: TGTGCCAGCAGCTTGGAGGAAGGGCGGAACACTGAAGCTTTCTTT
abundance: .; v_gene: TRBV6-5; len: 13; d_gene: .; j_gene: TRBJ2-3; CDR3aa: CASSYSTINTQYF; CDR3nt: TGTGCCAGCAGTTACTCGACTATTAATACGCAGTATTTT
abundance: .; v_gene: TRBV7-2; len: 14; d_gene: .; j_gene: TRBJ2-7; CDR3aa: CASSSRVPIYEQYF; CDR3nt: TGTGCCAGCAGCTCGAGGGTACCGATCTACGAGCAGTACTTC
abundance: .; v_gene: TRBV6-5; len: 13; d_gene: .; j_gene: TRBJ2-3; CDR3aa: CATGQAPGDTQYF; CDR3nt: TGTGCCACGGGTCAGGCGCCGGGAGATACGCAGTATTTT